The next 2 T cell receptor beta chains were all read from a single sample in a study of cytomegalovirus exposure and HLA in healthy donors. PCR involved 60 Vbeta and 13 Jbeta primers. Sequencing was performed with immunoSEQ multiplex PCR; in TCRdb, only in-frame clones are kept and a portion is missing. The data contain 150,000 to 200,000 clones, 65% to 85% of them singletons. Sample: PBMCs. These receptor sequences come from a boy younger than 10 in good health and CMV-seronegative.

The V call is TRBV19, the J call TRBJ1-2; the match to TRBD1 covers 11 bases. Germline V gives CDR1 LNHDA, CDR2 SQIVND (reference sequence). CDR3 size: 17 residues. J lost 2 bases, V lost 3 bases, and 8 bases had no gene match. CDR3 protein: CASSIWDRGKPNYGYTF. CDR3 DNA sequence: TGTGCCAGTAGTATTTGGGACAGGGGGAAGCCCAACTATGGCTACACCTTC.

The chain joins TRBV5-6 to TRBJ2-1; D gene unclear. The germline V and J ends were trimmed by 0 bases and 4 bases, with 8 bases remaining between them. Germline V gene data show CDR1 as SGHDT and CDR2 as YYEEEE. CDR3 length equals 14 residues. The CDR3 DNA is TGTGCCAGCAGCTTGGGGAGCGCATACAATGAGCAGTTCTTC. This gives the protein CASSLGSAYNEQFF.